The next 31 T cell receptor beta chains were all read from a single sample in a study of blood T cell repertoires in COVID-19. TCRdb's copy holds only in-frame clones and misses some; the assay was immunoSEQ multiplex PCR. Of some 74,000 clones listed, around 86% are singletons. The sequenced sample consisted of peripheral blood. The source is a man aged 50 or older with active COVID-19.

CDR3 coding DNA: TGTGCCAGCAGTTACTGGGGCTCGGGCACTGAAGCTTTCTTT. Its translation is CASSYWGSGTEAFF. The chain is built from TRBV6-2 or TRBV6-3 and TRBJ1-1; D might be TRBD1 (5 bases). The CDR3 loop spans 14 amino acids. Germline CDR1 and CDR2: MNHEY and SVGEGT. V lost 1 base and J lost 4, with 10 bases in between.

The chain uses TRBV29-1 and TRBJ2-1; no firm D call. Trimming stripped 0 bases from V and 1 base from J, with 16 bases between. The CDR3 is made up of 17 amino acids. In germline, CDR1 is SQVTM, CDR2 ANQGSEA. The CDR3 DNA reads TGCAGCGTTGAAGATTCGTCGGAGCTTGTATCCTACAATGAGCAGTTCTTC. It translates to CSVEDSSELVSYNEQFF.

The gene calls are TRBV7-2 and TRBJ1-5, with D tentatively TRBD1 (6 bases). Germline loops: CDR1 SGHTA, CDR2 FQGNSA. With 1 base removed from V and 5 bases from J, the gap between germline ends came to 12 bases. The CDR3 totals 15 residues. This chain's CDR3 is CASSLERDTDQPQHF. The CDR3 bases are TGTGCCAGCAGCTTAGAACGGGACACAGATCAGCCCCAGCATTTT.

DNA for the CDR3: TGTGCCAGTGCTCCCAGGGGCCCAGAGACCCAGTACTTC. It codes for CASAPRGPETQYF. The gene calls are TRBV27 and TRBJ2-5; D may be TRBD1 (6 bases). The CDR3 sequence is 13 residues long. With 9 bases removed from V and 4 bases from J, the gap between germline ends came to 15 bases. Looked up from germline, CDR1 is MNHEY and CDR2 is SMNVEV (reference sequence).

The chain uses TRBV29-1 and TRBJ2-5; the D gene is possibly TRBD2 (5 bases). The CDR3 consists of 15 residues. Trimming removed 3 bases at V and 2 bases at J, with 16 bases between. The germline V gene encodes CDR1 SQVTM and CDR2 ANQGSEA. In nucleotides, the CDR3 is TGCAGCGTTGACCCGCTAGCTGGCACACAAGAGACCCAGTACTTC. This codes for CSVDPLAGTQETQYF.

This rearrangement joins TRBV28 to TRBJ1-1; a weak D match, TRBD1 (6 bases). V dropped 4 bases and J dropped 6 bases, with 21 bases sitting between them. The CDR3 extends over 16 amino acids. Per the germline V gene, CDR1 is MDHEN and CDR2 is SYDVKM. The CDR3 nucleotides read TGTGCCAGCAGTTCCACCCAGGGGTTAATGTCGCCTGAAGCTTTCTTT. Amino acids: CASSSTQGLMSPEAFF.

The rearrangement links TRBV7-3 to TRBJ2-3; D perhaps matches TRBD1 (6 bases). The CDR3 spans 17 residues. CDR1 and CDR2 (germline): SGHTA, FQGTGA. V dropped 0 bases and J dropped 3 bases, with 16 bases sitting between them. The CDR3 DNA sequence: TGTGCCAGCAGCTTAACGCCACAGGGTCTTTGGACAGATACGCAGTATTTT. It codes for CASSLTPQGLWTDTQYF.

This clone was observed a single time. This chain links TRBV14 with TRBJ1-2, with 8 positions matching TRBD1. With V trimmed by 4 bases and J by 6 bases, 10 bases remained unmatched. The germline V gene encodes CDR1 SGHDN and CDR2 FVKESK. This CDR3 comprises 15 residues. CDR3 sequence reads: CASSLGRGRVDGYTF. Written as DNA, the CDR3 is TGTGCCAGCAGCCTGGGCAGGGGGCGGGTGGATGGCTACACCTTC.

This clone was recorded once. V is TRBV7-9 and J is TRBJ2-5, with D perhaps TRBD2 (6 bases). The CDR3 runs to 14 residues. Trimming pared 3 bases from V and 3 bases from J, leaving 11 bases between. The germline CDR1 and CDR2 sequences are SEHNR and FQNEAQ (reference sequence). CDR3 sequence: CASSLAGLKETQYF. The CDR3 DNA sequence: TGTGCCAGCAGCTTGGCGGGGTTAAAAGAGACCCAGTACTTC.

Only a few counts were recorded for this clone. The DNA for the CDR3 is TGCGCCAGCACCTCGGGACTCCAGAACACCGGGGAGCTGTTTTTT. It yields the protein CASTSGLQNTGELFF. The rearrangement joins TRBV5-1 to TRBJ2-2; D perhaps matches TRBD2 (6 bases). The ends were cut back, 6 bases at V and 1 base at J, with 13 bases in the middle. The CDR3 contains 15 residues. Germline V gene sequence: CDR1 SGHRS, CDR2 YFSETQ.

The chain is built from TRBV5-1 and TRBJ2-3; TRBD2 agrees at 8 bases. The junction had 2 bases not matched to a gene; V was cut back by 0 bases and J by 5 bases. Germline CDR1 and CDR2: SGHRS and YFSETQ. The CDR3 length is 14 residues. The CDR3 DNA is TGCGCCAGCAGCTTGGAGACTAGCGAAGATACGCAGTATTTT. It is translated as CASSLETSEDTQYF.

V and J are TRBV11-3 and TRBJ2-3; maybe TRBD2 (7 bases). V was shortened by 8 bases and J by 0 bases, with 12 bases between the two germline ends. Germline CDR1 reads SGHNT; CDR2 reads YENEEA. CDR3 length equals 14 residues. The CDR3 DNA follows: TGTGCCAGCGCACGGGGGGCTAGCACAGATACGCAGTATTTT. Amino acid sequence: CASARGASTDTQYF. Together with reference TRBV11-3 and TRBJ2-3, the CDR3 gives the full variable domain: EAGVVQSPRYKIIEKKQPVAFWCNPISGHNTLYWYLQNLGQGPELLIRYENEEAVDDSQLPKDRFSAERLKGVDSTLKIQPAELGDSAVYLCASARGASTDTQYFGPGTRLTVL.

DNA for the CDR3: TGTGCCAGTAGTCCCCTGGGGAGCGGGAGTTACGAGCAGTACTTC. It encodes CASSPLGSGSYEQYF. The chain employs TRBV19 and TRBJ2-7, with TRBD2 matching 8 bases. Trimming at V came to 5 bases and at J to 4 bases, leaving 10 bases not matched to a gene. Germline-derived CDR1 and CDR2 are LNHDA and SQIVND (reference sequence). This CDR3 contains 15 residues.

The chain uses TRBV5-1 and TRBJ2-7, with 11 nucleotides matching TRBD2. Per the germline V gene, CDR1 is SGHRS and CDR2 is YFSETQ. The CDR3 contains 15 residues. V gave up 4 bases and J gave up 0 bases; unmatched junction bases: 3. CDR3 coding DNA: TGCGCCAGCAGCACTACTAGCGGGAGCTCCTACGAGCAGTACTTC. Protein product: CASSTTSGSSYEQYF. Variable domain in full (rest from reference TRBV5-1 and TRBJ2-7): KAGVTQTPRYLIKTRGQQVTLSCSPISGHRSVSWYQQTPGQGLQFLFEYFSETQRNKGNFPGRFSGRQFSNSRSEMNVSTLELGDSALYLCASSTTSGSSYEQYFGPGTRLTVT.

The chain is built from TRBV5-1 and TRBJ1-1; perhaps TRBD1 as D (6 bases). This CDR3 is built from 12 residues. Trimming stripped 4 bases from V and 4 bases from J, with 8 bases between. Germline lookup yields CDR1 SGHRS and CDR2 YFSETQ. The DNA of the CDR3 is TGCGCCAGCAGCAGGGGGGGCACTGAAGCTTTCTTT. Its translation is CASSRGGTEAFF.

This clone was found a few times. This chain connects TRBV5-1 to TRBJ2-7, with D maybe TRBD2 (5 bases). CDR1 is SGHRS and CDR2 is YFSETQ in the germline V gene. This CDR3 spans 14 amino acids. V was cut by 0 bases and J by 4 bases, with 11 bases left in between. The CDR3: CASSLAAAVYEQYF. The DNA of the CDR3 is TGCGCCAGCAGCTTGGCGGCAGCGGTTTACGAGCAGTACTTC.

The chain employs TRBV19 and TRBJ2-2, with a weak D call TRBD2 (7 bases). This CDR3 spans 16 amino acids. Trimming took 7 bases from V and 3 from J, leaving 18 bases between them. CDR1 is LNHDA, CDR2 SQIVND, per germline (reference sequence). The CDR3 coding sequence is TGTGCCAGTACCCCATTCGCGGGGGCCGACACCGGGGAGCTGTTTTTT. Translation gives CASTPFAGADTGELFF.

The chain employs TRBV30 and TRBJ2-7; D possibly corresponds to TRBD1 (5 bases). The CDR3 has 11 amino acids. Deletions cut 5 bases from V and 4 bases from J, with 9 bases between. Per germline, CDR1 GTSNPN and CDR2 SVGIG (reference sequence). CDR3 residues: CAWLTAYEQYF. Written as DNA, the CDR3 is TGTGCCTGGTTGACAGCTTACGAGCAGTACTTC. The variable domain in full, completed from reference TRBV30 and TRBJ2-7, reads SQTIHQWPATLVQPVGSPLSLECTVEGTSNPNLYWYRQAAGRGLQLLFYSVGIGQISSEVPQNLSASRPQDRQFILSSKKLLLSDSGFYLCAWLTAYEQYFGPGTRLTVT.

CDR3 nucleotides: TGTGCCACTTCAGGGGCAGGACTCCCCAATGAGCAGTTCTTC. Translating it yields CATSGAGLPNEQFF. V and J are TRBV19 and TRBJ2-1, with D maybe TRBD1 (6 bases). With 10 bases removed from V and 6 bases from J, the gap between germline ends came to 19 bases. Germline V gives CDR1 LNHDA, CDR2 SQIVND (reference sequence). The CDR3 is made up of 14 amino acids. The full variable domain, completed using reference TRBV19 and TRBJ2-1, is DGGITQSPKYLFRKEGQNVTLSCEQNLNHDAMYWYRQDPGQGLRLIYYSQIVNDFQKGDIAEGYSVSREKKESFPLTVTSAQKNPTAFYLCATSGAGLPNEQFFGPGTRLTVL.

The chain links TRBV19 to TRBJ1-4; D call uncertain. The CDR3 loop spans 17 amino acids. CDR1 and CDR2 (germline): LNHDA, SQIVND (reference sequence). V was shortened by 5 bases and J by 8 bases, with 24 bases between the two germline ends. The CDR3 bases are TGTGCCAGTAGTCCTTCCGGTCTAGTCCGGACTCGGGAAAAACTGTTTTTT. Amino acids: CASSPSGLVRTREKLFF.

The table lists this clone with a few counts. This chain connects TRBV5-4 to TRBJ1-2; 12 nucleotides line up with TRBD1. CDR1 SGHNT and CDR2 YYREEE come from the germline V gene (reference sequence). Trimming at V came to 4 bases and at J to 4 bases, leaving 5 bases not matched to a gene. The CDR3 length is 15 residues. The CDR3 region is CASSRDRGRGYGYTF. In nucleotides, the CDR3 is TGTGCCAGCAGCAGGGACAGGGGGCGCGGCTATGGCTACACCTTC. The full variable domain, rest sourced from reference TRBV5-4 and TRBJ1-2, is ETGVTQSPTHLIKTRGQQVTLRCSSQSGHNTVSWYQQALGQGPQFIFQYYREEENGRGNFPPRFSGLQFPNYSSELNVNALELDDSALYLCASSRDRGRGYGYTFGSGTRLTVV.

This chain links TRBV28 with TRBJ1-2; possible D gene TRBD1, 6 bases. The CDR3 is made up of 14 amino acids. V shed 3 bases and J shed 4 bases, with 12 bases lying between them. The germline V gene encodes CDR1 MDHEN and CDR2 SYDVKM. The CDR3 spells CASSLDRPLYGYTF. Here the CDR3 DNA reads TGTGCCAGCAGTTTGGACAGACCACTCTATGGCTACACCTTC.

The count of this clone is one. The rearrangement joins TRBV6-1 to TRBJ2-7; 7 nucleotides match TRBD2. Germline loops: CDR1 MNHNS, CDR2 SASEGT. V shed 1 base, J shed 0 bases, and the junction held 6 bases outside the gene matches. The CDR3 length is 16 residues. CDR3 DNA: TGTGCCAGCAGTGAAGGGGGAGGGGAGCGCTCCTACGAGCAGTACTTC. Its protein product is CASSEGGGERSYEQYF.

This clone has a single count. The gene calls are TRBV6-4 and TRBJ1-2; 9 bases align to TRBD1. Losses at the gene ends were 8 bases for V and 6 bases for J; bases not matched to a gene: 13. The length of the CDR3 is 15 residues. Germline loops: CDR1 MRHNA, CDR2 SNTAGT. The CDR3 reads CASRPFGQGFHGYTF. The CDR3 DNA sequence: TGTGCCAGCCGCCCCTTCGGACAGGGGTTTCATGGCTACACCTTC.

The CDR3 DNA follows: TGTGCCAGCAGCCCGACAGGGGGCCGAGAGACCCAGTACTTC. Its translation is CASSPTGGRETQYF. The J gene is TRBJ2-5, the V gene TRBV7-7; 10 bases align to TRBD1. V was clipped by 5 bases and J by 4 bases; unmatched bases: 4. The length of the CDR3 is 14 residues. Germline V CDR1 and CDR2: SSHAT, FNYEAQ (reference sequence).

Here the CDR3 reads CASSDRQGIYEQYF. For the CDR3, the DNA is TGTGCCAGCAGCGATAGACAGGGGATCTACGAGCAGTACTTC. J is TRBJ2-7 and V is TRBV5-4, with 8 bases aligning to TRBD1. This CDR3 spans 14 amino acids. V gave up 4 bases and J gave up 3 bases; unmatched junction bases: 6. Germline CDR1 and CDR2: SGHNT and YYREEE (reference sequence).

J is TRBJ2-1 and V is TRBV6-4; D uncertain. The CDR3 is 16 amino acids. Germline CDR1 is MRHNA and CDR2 is SNTAGT. The V and J ends lost 2 bases and 8 bases respectively, with 19 bases between them. In DNA form, the CDR3 reads TGTGCCAGCAGTGACACCTACCTCTCTAGATCCCATGAGCAGTTCTTC. This encodes CASSDTYLSRSHEQFF.

This clone was seen once. This rearrangement joins TRBV27 to TRBJ1-2; TRBD1 agrees at 7 bases. The CDR3 has 15 residues. Germline CDR1 is MNHEY and CDR2 is SMNVEV (reference sequence). With 5 bases clipped from V and 3 bases from J, the junction kept 9 bases outside the gene matches. The CDR3 is CASSPRQGRDYGYTF. For the CDR3, the DNA is TGTGCCAGCAGTCCTAGACAGGGTCGGGACTATGGCTACACCTTC.

This clone has only one observation. The gene calls are TRBV6-2 or TRBV6-3 and TRBJ2-3; D remains unclear. CDR3 length: 14 amino acids. The ends were cut back, 0 bases at V and 2 bases at J, with 6 bases in the middle. CDR1 is MNHEY, CDR2 SVGEGT, per germline. The DNA for the CDR3 is TGTGCCAGCAGTTACTCGAAGCCCACAGATACGCAGTATTTT. Its protein product is CASSYSKPTDTQYF.

The V and J genes are TRBV7-2 and TRBJ2-3; the D gene is possibly TRBD2 (7 bases). Trimming stripped 5 bases from V and 6 bases from J, with 18 bases between. In germline, CDR1 is SGHTA, CDR2 FQGNSA. The CDR3 sequence is 15 residues long. The CDR3 protein is CASSQGGALLDTQYF. The CDR3 DNA follows: TGTGCCAGCAGCCAAGGGGGGGCCCTTCTGGATACGCAGTATTTT.

The V gene is TRBV9, the J gene TRBJ2-7; 11 nucleotides match TRBD1. Germline CDR1 is SGDLS and CDR2 is YYNGEE. This CDR3 is built from 14 residues. With 5 bases clipped from V and 2 bases from J, the junction kept 3 bases outside the gene matches. The CDR3 DNA is TGTGCCAGCAGTCCGGGACAGGGGGCCTACGAGCAGTACTTC. Protein: CASSPGQGAYEQYF.